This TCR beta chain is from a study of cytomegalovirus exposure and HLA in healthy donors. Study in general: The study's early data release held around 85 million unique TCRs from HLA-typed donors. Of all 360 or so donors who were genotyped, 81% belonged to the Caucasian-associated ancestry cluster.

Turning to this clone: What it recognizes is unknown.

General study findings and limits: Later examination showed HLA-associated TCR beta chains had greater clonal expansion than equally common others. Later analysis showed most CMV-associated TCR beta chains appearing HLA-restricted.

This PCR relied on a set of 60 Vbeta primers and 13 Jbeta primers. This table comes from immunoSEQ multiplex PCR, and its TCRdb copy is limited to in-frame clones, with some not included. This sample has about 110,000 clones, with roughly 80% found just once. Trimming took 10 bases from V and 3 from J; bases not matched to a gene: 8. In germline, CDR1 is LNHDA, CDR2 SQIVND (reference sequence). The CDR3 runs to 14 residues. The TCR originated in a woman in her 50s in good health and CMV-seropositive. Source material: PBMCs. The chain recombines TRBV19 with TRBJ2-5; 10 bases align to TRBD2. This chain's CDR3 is CAKLAGVLKETQYF. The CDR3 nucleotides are TGTGCCAAGCTAGCGGGAGTGCTCAAAGAGACCCAGTACTTC.